The 30 T cell receptor beta chains listed next were all sequenced from one sample in a study of T cells after yellow fever vaccination. MiXCR, applied by TCRdb to the 5' RACE reads, yields one record per CDR3 protein. Of 360,000 or so distinct CDR3 sequences in the sample, around a tenth were seen once. The sequenced sample was PBMCs, obtained on the day of the first yellow fever vaccination. These receptors came from a man between 18 and 29 years old who received the YFV17D yellow fever vaccine.

This chain joins TRBV3-1 and TRBJ1-2; unclear D gene. The CDR3 has 15 amino acids. Trimming pared 1 base from V and 4 bases from J, leaving 13 bases between. Per the germline V gene, CDR1 is LGHDT and CDR2 is YNNKEL (reference sequence). As DNA, the CDR3 is TGTGCCAGCAGCCAAGGCGTCGTTTTGCCCTATGGCTACACCTTC. This encodes CASSQGVVLPYGYTF. Full variable domain (rest looked up from reference TRBV3-1 and TRBJ1-2): DTAVSQTPKYLVTQMGNDKSIKCEQNLGHDTMYWYKQDSKKFLKIMFSYNNKELIINETVPNRFSPKSPDKAHLNLHINSLELGDSAVYFCASSQGVVLPYGYTFGSGTRLTVV.

The V call is TRBV29-1, the J call TRBJ2-3; TRBD1 matches at 8 bases. Germline CDR1 reads SQVTM; CDR2 reads ANQGSEA. CDR3 size: 13 residues. V was clipped by 5 bases and J by 1 base; unmatched bases: 2. The CDR3 spells CSVSRGRTDTQYF. CDR3 DNA sequence: TGCAGCGTTTCCAGGGGGCGCACAGATACGCAGTATTTT.

This clonotype was recorded a few times. The chain employs TRBV27 and TRBJ2-7; maybe TRBD2 (6 bases). Germline V gene data show CDR1 as MNHEY and CDR2 as SMNVEV (reference sequence). Deletions cut 0 bases from V and 6 bases from J, with 21 bases between. The CDR3 contains 17 residues. This CDR3 reads CASSLSQGSRGSREQYV. CDR3 DNA sequence: TGTGCCAGCAGTTTATCGCAAGGGAGCCGGGGGTCTCGCGAGCAGTACGTC.

CDR3 nucleotides: TGTGCCAGCAGCGTAGGTGGGCAGCCAGAGACCCAGTACTTC. Protein sequence: CASSVGGQPETQYF. The chain links TRBV9 to TRBJ2-5; D ambiguous. With 0 bases removed from V and 4 bases from J, the gap between germline ends came to 10 bases. The CDR3 is made up of 14 amino acids. Germline CDR1 SGDLS, CDR2 YYNGEE.

This clonotype was seen more than once but under ten times. This rearrangement joins TRBV20-1 to TRBJ1-6; D not certain. Germline CDR1 is DFQATT and CDR2 is SNEGSKA (reference sequence). V was trimmed by 5 bases and J by 8 bases, leaving 13 bases between them. The CDR3 runs 13 residues. The CDR3 loop reads CSAETDWDSPLHF. The CDR3 region has the DNA TGCAGTGCTGAGACTGACTGGGATTCACCCCTCCACTTT.

This clonotype showed up just a few times. This chain connects TRBV6-6 to TRBJ2-7, with 7 bases identical to TRBD1. This CDR3 region has 13 residues. The junction had 4 bases not matched to a gene; V was cut back by 5 bases and J by 3 bases. CDR1 is MNHNY, CDR2 SVGAGI, per germline (reference sequence). CDR3: CASSARQGYEQYV. The CDR3 nucleotides are TGTGCCAGCAGTGCAAGACAGGGCTACGAGCAGTACGTC.

The chain links TRBV24-1 to TRBJ2-1; a possible D gene is TRBD1 (5 bases). V was clipped by 1 base and J by 4 bases, with 7 bases between them. Per the germline V gene, CDR1 is KGHDR and CDR2 is SFDVKD. The CDR3 runs 14 residues. The CDR3, as DNA: TGTGCCACCAGTGATTTTAGGGGTTACAATGAGCAGTTCTTC. It codes for CATSDFRGYNEQFF.

This clonotype was seen only a few times. The chain recombines TRBV11-2 with TRBJ2-7; weak D call: TRBD2 (7 bases). Per germline, CDR1 SGHAT and CDR2 FQNNGV. The V end lost 2 bases, the J end lost 2 bases, and 22 bases lay between the germline ends. The CDR3 totals 18 residues. The CDR3 sequence is CASSLQREGHRTTYEQYF. In DNA form, the CDR3 reads TGTGCCAGCAGCTTACAGAGGGAGGGACACCGAACAACCTACGAGCAGTACTTC.

The V call is TRBV6-2 or TRBV6-3, the J call TRBJ2-7, with 9 bases identical to TRBD2. The CDR3 runs to 20 residues. From germline, CDR1 is MNHEY and CDR2 SVGEGT. V was clipped by 3 bases and J by 4 bases; unmatched bases: 22. The CDR3 DNA is TGTGCCAGCAGTTATGGGGGACCCCGGCCTAGCGGGGATCAACGGTACGAGCAGTACTTC. As protein: CASSYGGPRPSGDQRYEQYF.

This clonotype was seen a handful of times. The CDR3 DNA follows: TGTGCCAGCAGCTCCAACAGGGCCACTGAAGCTTTCTTT. Protein: CASSSNRATEAFF. This chain links TRBV7-8 with TRBJ1-1; tentative D call: TRBD1 (6 bases). Germline CDR1 reads SGHVS; CDR2 reads FQNEAQ. CDR3 length: 13 residues. Trimming took 4 bases from V and 4 from J, leaving 10 bases between them.

This clonotype was picked up many times. The chain recombines TRBV29-1 with TRBJ2-3, with no clear D. Germline V gene lookup returns CDR1 SQVTM and CDR2 ANQGSEA. V lost 4 bases, J lost 4 bases, and 12 bases lay in between. CDR3 length: 13 residues. The CDR3 region is CSVVWSSADTQYF. The CDR3 nucleotides read TGCAGCGTTGTTTGGAGTTCGGCAGATACGCAGTATTTT.

This chain joins TRBV6-1 and TRBJ1-5, with 9 bases that match TRBD1. The germline V gene has CDR1 MNHNS and CDR2 SASEGT. CDR3 length: 15 residues. V shed 6 bases, J shed 2 bases, and the junction held 5 bases outside the gene matches. The CDR3 here is CASRHTGGGNQPQHF. CDR3 nucleotides: TGTGCCAGCAGGCACACAGGGGGCGGCAATCAGCCCCAGCATTTT.

This clonotype was seen a handful of times. This rearrangement joins TRBV29-1 to TRBJ1-1, with a possible D match to TRBD1 (6 bases). V was pared by 6 bases and J by 1 base, with 15 bases between. There are 14 residues in the CDR3. CDR1 is SQVTM, CDR2 ANQGSEA, per germline. The CDR3 DNA reads as TGCAGCGTGGAACAACAGGGCCCGAACACTGAAGCTTTCTTT. Its protein is CSVEQQGPNTEAFF.

The V gene is TRBV6-5, the J gene TRBJ1-6; no clear D. CDR3 length: 14 amino acids. Looked up from germline, CDR1 is MNHEY and CDR2 is SVGAGI. The V end lost 4 bases, the J end lost 2 bases, and 6 bases lay between the germline ends. CDR3 region: CASSSGTYNSPLHF. The CDR3 nucleotides are TGTGCCAGCAGTTCAGGCACCTATAATTCACCCCTCCACTTT.

The CDR3 DNA is TGTGCCAGCAGCGATGGGACTAGCGGGGTAGCGGGAGAGACCCAGTACTTC. It specifies CASSDGTSGVAGETQYF. V and J are TRBV9 and TRBJ2-5, with TRBD2 matching over 13 bases. Losses at the gene ends were 3 bases for V and 4 bases for J; bases not matched to a gene: 9. Per the germline V gene, CDR1 is SGDLS and CDR2 is YYNGEE. The CDR3 totals 17 residues.

This clonotype showed up many times. V usage is TRBV7-9 and J usage is TRBJ2-2; D uncertain. Germline loops: CDR1 SEHNR, CDR2 FQNEAQ (reference sequence). The CDR3 runs to 14 residues. Trimming removed 5 bases at V and 3 bases at J, with 10 bases between. DNA of the CDR3: TGTGCCAGCAGCAAGAGACAAGACACCGGGGAGCTGTTTTTT. This sequence encodes CASSKRQDTGELFF. Drawing the rest from reference TRBV7-9 and TRBJ2-2, the complete variable domain is DTGVSQNPRHKITKRGQNVTFRCDPISEHNRLYWYRQTLGQGPEFLTYFQNEAQLEKSRLLSDRFSAERPKGSFSTLEIQRTEQGDSAMYLCASSKRQDTGELFFGEGSRLTVL.

This clonotype showed up just a few times. A junction boundary mismatches the germline segment, possibly from a read error. The chain has TRBV7-9 and TRBJ2-1; D call uncertain. Germline assignment: CDR1 SEHNR and CDR2 FQNEAQ (reference sequence). There are 9 residues in the CDR3. CDR3 sequence (DNA): TGTGCCAGCAGCCCCCCCCATGATTTC. Protein sequence: CASSPPHDF.

This chain links TRBV7-9 with TRBJ2-3; tentative D call: TRBD1 (6 bases). Trimming removed 5 bases at V and 3 bases at J, with 15 bases between. This CDR3 has 15 residues. The germline gives CDR1 SEHNR, CDR2 FQNEAQ (reference sequence). The CDR3 sequence is CASSALGAGTDTQYF. The CDR3 DNA follows: TGTGCCAGCAGCGCATTGGGGGCCGGGACAGATACGCAGTATTTT.

This chain uses TRBV5-1 with TRBJ2-1; no clear D gene. Per germline, CDR1 SGHRS and CDR2 YFSETQ. The CDR3 contains 16 residues. Trimming left V 3 bases short and J 1 base short, with 14 bases between. The CDR3 region has the DNA TGCGCCAGCAGCTGGGATCTTAAATTTTCCTACAATGAGCAGTTCTTC. This translates into CASSWDLKFSYNEQFF.

The V and J genes are TRBV11-2 and TRBJ2-1; TRBD2 aligns across 16 bases. In germline, CDR1 is SGHAT, CDR2 FQNNGV. V shed 7 bases and J 0 bases; nucleotides not matched to a gene: 9. This CDR3 spans 19 amino acids. The CDR3 reads CASKGTSGGVLSSYNEQFF. The CDR3 DNA reads as TGTGCCAGCAAAGGGACTAGCGGGGGGGTGCTGAGCTCCTACAATGAGCAGTTCTTC.

The J gene is TRBJ2-3, the V gene TRBV7-9; the D gene is possibly TRBD1 (5 bases). CDR1 and CDR2 from the germline V gene are SEHNR and FQNEAQ (reference sequence). The CDR3 totals 13 residues. The V and J ends lost 5 bases and 7 bases respectively, with 13 bases between them. Here the CDR3 DNA reads TGTGCCAGCAGCACGATACAGGTTTATACGCAGTATTTT. Translation gives CASSTIQVYTQYF.

The CDR3 spells CASSYTPGSGGENEQFF. In DNA form, the CDR3 reads TGTGCCAGCAGTTATACCCCGGGTAGCGGGGGGGAAAATGAGCAGTTCTTC. This sequence joins TRBV6-5 and TRBJ2-1; 11 nucleotides align to TRBD2. CDR3 length equals 17 residues. V trimming: 3 bases; J trimming: 7 bases; junction bases outside the gene matches: 11. Germline CDR1 is MNHEY and CDR2 is SVGAGI.

This clonotype was detected a few times. The rearrangement joins TRBV20-1 to TRBJ2-1; D is possibly TRBD1 (6 bases). Germline assignment: CDR1 DFQATT and CDR2 SNEGSKA (reference sequence). The CDR3 consists of 14 residues. The ends were cut back, 5 bases at V and 2 bases at J, with 13 bases in the middle. CDR3 in amino acids: CSAFTGIPYNEQFF. CDR3 DNA sequence: TGCAGTGCTTTTACAGGGATACCCTACAATGAGCAGTTCTTC.

The chain combines TRBV9 with TRBJ2-1; TRBD2 aligns across 12 bases. The CDR3 length is 12 residues. Germline trimming cut 1 base from V and 14 bases from J; bases unmatched to any gene: 1. Germline CDR1 and CDR2: SGDLS and YYNGEE. The CDR3: CASSVLAGGKFF. The CDR3 region has the DNA TGTGCCAGCAGCGTACTAGCGGGGGGGAAGTTCTTC.

This clonotype was picked up a small number of times. The rearrangement joins TRBV5-1 to TRBJ2-4, with 8 bases fitting TRBD1. The V segment lost 0 bases and the J segment 2 bases; nucleotides outside the gene matches: 10. The germline CDR1 and CDR2 sequences are SGHRS and YFSETQ. The CDR3 spans 18 residues. For the CDR3, the DNA is TGCGCCAGCAGCTTGGATTCGGCAGGGGGCGCGTCCAAAAACATTCAGTACTTC. Encoded protein: CASSLDSAGGASKNIQYF.

This clonotype was recorded a few times. The chain joins TRBV12-3 or TRBV12-4 to TRBJ2-3; TRBD1 is a possible D gene (6 bases). V lost 8 bases, J lost 0 bases, and 15 bases lay in between. The CDR3 covers 15 residues. The chain's CDR3 is CASGKTGRSTDTQYF. For the CDR3, the DNA is TGTGCCAGCGGCAAAACAGGGAGAAGCACAGATACGCAGTATTTT.

The chain has TRBV28 and TRBJ1-1; 8 bases map to TRBD1. There are 13 residues in the CDR3. The V gene end was trimmed by 4 bases and the J gene end by 11 bases; junction bases not matched to a gene: 9. Germline values: CDR1 MDHEN, CDR2 SYDVKM. The CDR3, as DNA: TGTGCCAGCAGTTCACGGCGACAGGGGAGGGCTTTCTTT. It codes for CASSSRRQGRAFF.

This clonotype was seen more than once but under ten times. This chain uses TRBV7-3 with TRBJ2-3; tentatively, D is TRBD2 (5 bases). The V and J ends lost 8 bases and 6 bases respectively, with 15 bases between them. The CDR3 has 13 residues. Germline assignment: CDR1 SGHTA and CDR2 FQGTGA. The CDR3, as DNA: TGTGCCAGCGGCGGCGGGCCCTCGGATACGCAGTATTTT. It yields the protein CASGGGPSDTQYF.

The chain links TRBV19 to TRBJ2-7; D is possibly TRBD2 (5 bases). Germline V gene data show CDR1 as LNHDA and CDR2 as SQIVND (reference sequence). Trimming pared 5 bases from V and 12 bases from J, leaving 14 bases between. This CDR3 spans 11 amino acids. CDR3 nucleotide sequence: TGTGCCAGTAGTGAGGGAGCAAGTCTGTACGTC. It translates to CASSEGASLYV.

Notes on this clonotype: Sequence at one end of the junction differs from germline and may be a read error. The chain joins TRBV5-6 to TRBJ2-3; D is unclear. Germline V gives CDR1 SGHDT, CDR2 YYEEEE. The CDR3 loop spans 13 amino acids. The CDR3 reads CDSSLLASDTQYF. The CDR3, as DNA: TGTGACAGCAGCTTGCTGGCGTCAGATACGCAGTATTTT.